A selection of T cell receptor beta chains follows, all from one sample in a study of OX40 agonist ivuxolimab in advanced cancers. Some clones are missing from TCRdb's copy, which holds only in-frame ones; the method was immunoSEQ multiplex PCR. The repertoire includes roughly 97,000 clones, approximately 90% of them detected once, and just under 0.8% sits in the top ten. The input for sequencing was CD4+ or CD8+ T cells sorted from blood, taken in a trial of the OX40 agonist ivuxolimab. Receptors were obtained from an adult with an advanced solid tumor such as melanoma, head and neck, liver or kidney cancer. CDR3s include the opening cysteine and the closing phenylalanine or tryptophan. Fields, in order: CDR3 DNA, CDR3 protein, J gene, V gene, clone size, D gene. D genes are given only for firm matches. Size is stated for part of the rows, as once, few or many counts, or as a class when the clone is expanded.

CDR3 DNA: TGTGCCACCAGCAGGGACAGGGGAACGGAGACCCAGTACTTC
CDR3 protein: CATSRDRGTETQYF
J gene: TRBJ2-5
V gene: TRBV15
clone size: NA
D gene: TRBD1

CDR3 DNA: TGTGCCAGCAGCCTGGACAGGGGCACTGAAGCTTTCTTT
CDR3 protein: CASSLDRGTEAFF
J gene: TRBJ1-1
V gene: TRBV7-2
clone size: once
D gene: TRBD1

CDR3 DNA: TGTGCCAGCAGCGGGAGACGGGACAGTATGAACACTGAAGCTTTCTTT
CDR3 protein: CASSGRRDSMNTEAFF
J gene: TRBJ1-1
V gene: TRBV7-7
clone size: NA
D gene: TRBD1

CDR3 DNA: TGTGCCTGGCGCACAGATACGCAGTATTTT
CDR3 protein: CAWRTDTQYF
J gene: TRBJ2-3
V gene: TRBV30
clone size: NA
D gene: NA

CDR3 DNA: TGTGCCAGCAGGCTGGCGGGGCATAATGAGCAGTTCTTC
CDR3 protein: CASRLAGHNEQFF
J gene: TRBJ2-1
V gene: TRBV28
clone size: NA
D gene: NA

CDR3 DNA: TGTGCCAGCAGCCCGAGATACCTCCGGGCCCTCGAAAACAATGAGCAGTTCTTC
CDR3 protein: CASSPRYLRALENNEQFF
J gene: TRBJ2-1
V gene: TRBV7-9
clone size: NA
D gene: NA

CDR3 DNA: TGTGCCAGCAGCACCCGGACAGGCAGTTCACCCCTCCACTTT
CDR3 protein: CASSTRTGSSPLHF
J gene: TRBJ1-6
V gene: TRBV13
clone size: NA
D gene: TRBD1

CDR3 DNA: TGTGCCAGCAGCCAAACACCTGCCTGGGAAGCTAACTATGGCTACACCTTC
CDR3 protein: CASSQTPAWEANYGYTF
J gene: TRBJ1-2
V gene: TRBV14
clone size: NA
D gene: NA

CDR3 DNA: TGTGCCAGCAGCTTTCCTGGTATGAACACTGAAGCTTTCTTT
CDR3 protein: CASSFPGMNTEAFF
J gene: TRBJ1-1
V gene: TRBV7-2
clone size: NA
D gene: NA

CDR3 DNA: TGCGCCAGCAGCCCAAAGTGGAACGGCTCTGGAAACACCATATATTTT
CDR3 protein: CASSPKWNGSGNTIYF
J gene: TRBJ1-3
V gene: TRBV4-3
clone size: NA
D gene: NA

CDR3 DNA: TGTGCCAGCAGCCAAACAGGGATCTATGGCTACACCTTC
CDR3 protein: CASSQTGIYGYTF
J gene: TRBJ1-2
V gene: TRBV7-9
clone size: NA
D gene: NA

CDR3 DNA: TGTGCCAGCAGCCCCGGACAGGCGAACAATGAGCAGTTCTTC
CDR3 protein: CASSPGQANNEQFF
J gene: TRBJ2-1
V gene: TRBV7-2
clone size: once
D gene: TRBD1

CDR3 DNA: TGCAGCGGTGGGACCATGGGCACCGGGGAGCTGTTTTTT
CDR3 protein: CSGGTMGTGELFF
J gene: TRBJ2-2
V gene: TRBV29-1
clone size: NA
D gene: NA

CDR3 DNA: TGTGCCAGCAGCCCTGGCGGGGGGATTCCCTACGAGCAGTACTTC
CDR3 protein: CASSPGGGIPYEQYF
J gene: TRBJ2-7
V gene: TRBV28
clone size: NA
D gene: TRBD2

CDR3 DNA: TGCGCCAGCAGCTCCGGGGGGGCCCAAGAGACCCAGTACTTC
CDR3 protein: CASSSGGAQETQYF
J gene: TRBJ2-5
V gene: TRBV5-1
clone size: NA
D gene: TRBD2

CDR3 DNA: TGTGCCAGCAGGTCCTCTAGGGATTCAGACACTGAAGCTTTCTTT
CDR3 protein: CASRSSRDSDTEAFF
J gene: TRBJ1-1
V gene: TRBV4-2
clone size: NA
D gene: NA

CDR3 DNA: TGTGCCACCAGCAGGGGGGACCCGGCCTACAATGAGCAGTTCTTC
CDR3 protein: CATSRGDPAYNEQFF
J gene: TRBJ2-1
V gene: TRBV15
clone size: NA
D gene: NA

CDR3 DNA: TGTGCCAGCAGCGGCCCGGACAGGGGTCCAGGTGGCTACACCTTC
CDR3 protein: CASSGPDRGPGGYTF
J gene: TRBJ1-2
V gene: TRBV5-4
clone size: NA
D gene: TRBD1

CDR3 DNA: TGTGCCAGCAGTTTATACCCCCCTGGGCGGGGGCAAGAGACCCAGTACTTC
CDR3 protein: CASSLYPPGRGQETQYF
J gene: TRBJ2-5
V gene: TRBV27
clone size: NA
D gene: TRBD2

CDR3 DNA: TGTGCCAGCTCAGAGCCGGGCCCTGGCTCCCTCGAGCAGTACTTC
CDR3 protein: CASSEPGPGSLEQYF
J gene: TRBJ2-7
V gene: TRBV18
clone size: once
D gene: NA

CDR3 DNA: TGTGCCAGCAGCTTACAGGACACCGGGGAGCTGTTTTTT
CDR3 protein: CASSLQDTGELFF
J gene: TRBJ2-2
V gene: TRBV11-3
clone size: once
D gene: NA

CDR3 DNA: TGTGCCAGCAGCGGTTATGAAAAACTGTTTTTT
CDR3 protein: CASSGYEKLFF
J gene: TRBJ1-4
V gene: TRBV6-1
clone size: NA
D gene: NA

CDR3 DNA: TGTGCTAGTGGTTTCACAGGGCACGAGCAGTTCTTC
CDR3 protein: CASGFTGHEQFF
J gene: TRBJ2-1
V gene: TRBV12-5
clone size: NA
D gene: NA

CDR3 DNA: TGTGCCAGCAGCACCTTTGGGGCCCGCAATGAGCAGTTCTTC
CDR3 protein: CASSTFGARNEQFF
J gene: TRBJ2-1
V gene: TRBV6-6
clone size: NA
D gene: NA

CDR3 DNA: TGTGCCAGCAGCCCACTAGCGGGGAGGGAGACCCAGTACTTC
CDR3 protein: CASSPLAGRETQYF
J gene: TRBJ2-5
V gene: TRBV7-8
clone size: NA
D gene: TRBD2

CDR3 DNA: TGTGCCAGCAGGGGCGCCGCGGGCTTTAACTATGGCTACACCTTC
CDR3 protein: CASRGAAGFNYGYTF
J gene: TRBJ1-2
V gene: TRBV28
clone size: NA
D gene: NA

CDR3 DNA: TGTGCCAGCCCTGCAGGAGATACGCAGTATTTT
CDR3 protein: CASPAGDTQYF
J gene: TRBJ2-3
V gene: TRBV2
clone size: NA
D gene: NA